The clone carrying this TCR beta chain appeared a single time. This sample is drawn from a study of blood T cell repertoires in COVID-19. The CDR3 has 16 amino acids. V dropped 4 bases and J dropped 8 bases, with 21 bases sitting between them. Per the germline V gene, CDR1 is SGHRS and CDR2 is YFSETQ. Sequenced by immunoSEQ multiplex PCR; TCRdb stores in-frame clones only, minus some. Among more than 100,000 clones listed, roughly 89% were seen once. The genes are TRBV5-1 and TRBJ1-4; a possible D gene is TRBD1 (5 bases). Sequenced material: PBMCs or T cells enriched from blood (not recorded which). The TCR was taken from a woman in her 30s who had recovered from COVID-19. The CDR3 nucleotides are TGCGCCAGCAGCCTGTACGGACAAGCGGGTGGGGAAAAACTGTTTTTT. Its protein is CASSLYGQAGGEKLFF.